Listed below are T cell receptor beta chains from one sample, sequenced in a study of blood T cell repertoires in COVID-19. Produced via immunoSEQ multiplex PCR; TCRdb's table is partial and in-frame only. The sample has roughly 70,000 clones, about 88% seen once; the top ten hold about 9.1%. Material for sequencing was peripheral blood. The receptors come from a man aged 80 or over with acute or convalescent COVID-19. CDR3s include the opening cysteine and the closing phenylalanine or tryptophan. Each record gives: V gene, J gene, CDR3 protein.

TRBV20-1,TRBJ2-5,CSASADREQETQYF
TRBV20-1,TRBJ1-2,CSARYGYGYTF
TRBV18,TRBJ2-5,CASSPDLGRRIKETQYF
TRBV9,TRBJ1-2,CASSVTVSYGYTF
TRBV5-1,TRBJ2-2,CASSVGLASTGELFF
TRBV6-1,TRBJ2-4,CASSERAGSETQYF
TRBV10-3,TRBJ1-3,CAIRDTGGGGNTIYF
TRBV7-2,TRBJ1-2,CASSWGTLGQSYGYTF
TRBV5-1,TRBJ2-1,CASSLSSVAGGRGEQFF
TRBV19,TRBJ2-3,CASSMQGTDTQYF
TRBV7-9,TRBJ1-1,CASSLKRETEAFF
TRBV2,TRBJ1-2,CASSGDTPNYGYTF
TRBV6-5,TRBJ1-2,CASRQGNYGYTF
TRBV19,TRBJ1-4,CASSIVAEDEKLFF
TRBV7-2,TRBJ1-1,CASSWGVGSGTEAFF
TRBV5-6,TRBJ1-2,CASSLGQISYGYTF
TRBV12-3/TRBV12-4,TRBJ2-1,CASSFPSGEQFF
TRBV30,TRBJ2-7,CAWSLPGTGTYEQYF
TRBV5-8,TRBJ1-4,CASSLGQGGEKLFF
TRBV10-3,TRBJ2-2,CAITTHEVGELFF
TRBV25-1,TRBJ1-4,CASRGNEKLFF
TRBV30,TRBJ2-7,CAWSQQGNEQYF
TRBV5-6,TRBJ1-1,CASSPPRVPMAEAFF
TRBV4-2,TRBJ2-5,CASSPLAAGETQYF
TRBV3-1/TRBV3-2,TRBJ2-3,CASSLRLAGRSDTQYF
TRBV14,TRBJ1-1,CASTERDGEWTEAFF
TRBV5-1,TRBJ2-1,CASSLFAGGHTEQFF
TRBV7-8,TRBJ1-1,CASSLVQGAEAFF
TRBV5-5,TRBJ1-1,CASSLLQETEAFF
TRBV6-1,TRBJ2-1,CASSEDSRPNYNEQFF
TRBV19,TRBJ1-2,CASSPPGQGSWGYTF
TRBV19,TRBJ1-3,CASSIAGQANGNTIYF
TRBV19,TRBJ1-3,CASTSRPGSSGNTIYF
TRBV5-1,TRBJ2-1,CASSLGQEYNEQFF
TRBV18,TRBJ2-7,CASSPQGAGEQYF
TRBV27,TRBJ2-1,CASTIRAGAYYNEQFF
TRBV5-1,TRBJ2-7,CASSLGGGVNYEQYF
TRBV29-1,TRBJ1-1,CSYRQLNTEAFF
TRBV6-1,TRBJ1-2,CASSEAAGSLYGYTF
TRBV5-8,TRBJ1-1,CASSLGGRAEAFF
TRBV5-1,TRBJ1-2,CASSFIPSTFSNYGYTF